The 15 T cell receptor beta chains given below trace back to one sample, sequenced in a study of identical twins. From the 5' RACE reads, TCRdb called clonotypes with MiXCR, one entry per CDR3 protein. This sample yields approximately 230,000 distinct CDR3 sequences, of which 6% to 7% are seen a single time; roughly 14% belongs to the top ten. These data also featured in a second study, about T cells expressing NK-cell markers.

Sequencing was performed on CD8+ T cells sorted from blood. The receptors come from a woman aged 18-30 years in good health.

The gene calls are TRBV6-6 and TRBJ1-1, with unresolved D. The CDR3 is made up of 12 amino acids. In germline, CDR1 is MNHNY, CDR2 SVGAGI (reference sequence). Trimming pared 7 bases from V and 7 bases from J, leaving 13 bases between. The CDR3 DNA sequence: TGTGCCAGCATCTCCAGCGCGATTGAAGCTTTCTTT. Protein product: CASISSAIEAFF.

This chain uses TRBV29-1 with TRBJ2-3, with D maybe TRBD2 (6 bases). CDR1 and CDR2 (germline): SQVTM, ANQGSEA. The CDR3 runs 14 residues. V lost 6 bases and J lost 2, with 15 bases in between. CDR3 sequence: CSVRDWDSTDTQYF. The CDR3, as DNA: TGCAGCGTCAGGGACTGGGACTCCACAGATACGCAGTATTTT.

This clonotype was seen at least ten times. The chain combines TRBV12-3 or TRBV12-4 with TRBJ1-4; 8 positions match TRBD1. V lost 8 bases to trimming and J lost 10 bases; unmatched junction nucleotides: 6. The length of the CDR3 is 12 residues. The CDR3 here is CASGQGEGKLFF. In nucleotides, the CDR3 is TGTGCCAGCGGACAGGGAGAGGGAAAACTGTTTTTT.

This rearrangement joins TRBV11-2 to TRBJ2-4; TRBD1 or TRBD2 may be the D gene (5 bases each). Germline CDR1 and CDR2: SGHAT and FQNNGV. Trimming shortened V by 6 bases and J by 16 bases, and 22 bases separated the two germline ends. The CDR3 is 13 residues long. CDR3 coding DNA: TGTGCCAGCAGTAAGCAGGGACCCCATACTTGCTACTTC. Protein: CASSKQGPHTCYF.

The chain couples TRBV10-2 to TRBJ2-7; D is possibly TRBD1 or TRBD2 (5 bases each). The germline gives CDR1 WSHSY, CDR2 SAAADI. The V gene lost 4 bases and the J gene lost 3 bases, with 13 bases spanning the gap. CDR3 length: 14 residues. The CDR3 region is CASSGGKGIYEQYF. CDR3 DNA sequence: TGCGCCAGCAGTGGGGGGAAAGGTATCTACGAGCAGTACTTC.

This clonotype was observed a handful of times. The rearrangement uses TRBV27 and TRBJ2-5, with D unresolved. Germline loops: CDR1 MNHEY, CDR2 SMNVEV (reference sequence). This CDR3 spans 12 amino acids. The V and J ends lost 10 bases and 7 bases respectively, with 16 bases between them. The DNA for the CDR3 is TGTGCCATCCACCGCCCGGATGGGACCCAGTACTTC. Residues: CAIHRPDGTQYF.

This clonotype was seen ten or more times. The J gene is TRBJ1-2, the V gene TRBV7-9; D not resolved. Trimming removed 5 bases from V and 4 bases from J, with 11 bases in between. The CDR3 has 13 amino acids. Germline V lookup: CDR1 SEHNR, CDR2 FQNEAQ (reference sequence). The DNA for the CDR3 is TGTGCCAGCAGCGCCGGGCCAGGCTATGGCTACACCTTC. Encoded protein: CASSAGPGYGYTF.

The rearrangement links TRBV4-2 to TRBJ1-1; D not certain. Germline CDR1 reads LGHNA; CDR2 reads YNFKEQ. V dropped 0 bases and J dropped 7 bases, with 3 bases sitting between them. This CDR3 spans 11 amino acids. CDR3 DNA sequence: TGTGCCAGCAGCCAAGATAATGAAGCTTTCTTT. It codes for CASSQDNEAFF.

The chain couples TRBV7-9 to TRBJ2-4; D unclear. Germline-derived CDR1 and CDR2 are SEHNR and FQNEAQ (reference sequence). This CDR3 spans 15 amino acids. V was clipped by 5 bases and J by 6 bases, with 17 bases between them. The CDR3 spells CASSPPPRHPNIQYF. Written as DNA, the CDR3 is TGTGCCAGCAGCCCTCCCCCTCGGCACCCAAACATTCAGTACTTC.

The CDR3 sequence is CASSSGPSQETQYF. The CDR3 coding sequence is TGTGCCAGCAGCTCGGGACCCAGCCAAGAGACCCAGTACTTC. This chain links TRBV9 with TRBJ2-5; either TRBD1 or TRBD2 may supply D (5 bases each). CDR3 length equals 14 residues. The germline CDR1 and CDR2 sequences are SGDLS and YYNGEE. V was trimmed by 4 bases and J by 1 base, leaving 11 bases between them.

This clonotype showed up many times. This chain connects TRBV6-1 to TRBJ2-5; D perhaps matches TRBD2 (6 bases). The germline CDR1 and CDR2 sequences are MNHNS and SASEGT. Trimming removed 6 bases from V and 1 base from J, with 15 bases in between. This CDR3 comprises 15 residues. Here the CDR3 reads CASSIIGGVQETQYF. The CDR3 DNA sequence: TGTGCCAGCAGCATCATCGGGGGAGTCCAAGAGACCCAGTACTTC.

The rearrangement links TRBV2 to TRBJ1-2, with D maybe TRBD1 (6 bases). V lost 6 bases, J lost 5 bases, and 13 bases lay in between. The CDR3 totals 13 residues. CDR1 and CDR2 from the germline V gene are SNHLY and FYNNEI. CDR3 sequence reads: CASRGRGGYGYTF. The DNA of the CDR3 is TGTGCCAGCAGGGGCAGGGGCGGTTATGGCTACACCTTC.

V and J are TRBV4-2 and TRBJ2-5; 13 bases line up with TRBD2. The CDR3 is 17 amino acids. Germline-derived CDR1 and CDR2 are LGHNA and YNFKEQ. V shed 4 bases and J 7 bases; nucleotides not matched to a gene: 12. The CDR3 nucleotides are TGTGCCAGCAGCCCCAGACTAGCGGGGGGACGGGGGGGGACCCAGTACTTC. Translated: CASSPRLAGGRGGTQYF.

This clonotype was seen a handful of times. The chain combines TRBV6-1 with TRBJ1-6, with D uncertain. CDR1 and CDR2 from the germline V gene are MNHNS and SASEGT. CDR3 length: 14 residues. V was pared by 6 bases and J by 7 bases, with 13 bases between. The CDR3 sequence is CASSLLTGNSPLHF. CDR3 nucleotide sequence: TGTGCCAGCAGCCTCCTTACCGGGAATTCACCCCTCCACTTT.

The chain has TRBV7-3 and TRBJ2-7; possible D gene TRBD2, 6 bases. Trimming removed 5 bases from V and 6 bases from J, with 14 bases in between. The germline gives CDR1 SGHTA, CDR2 FQGTGA. CDR3 length: 13 amino acids. CDR3 sequence (DNA): TGTGCCAGCAGCCGCACGCGGGGTAGCGAGCAGTACTTC. Translation gives CASSRTRGSEQYF.